Only a few counts were recorded for the clone carrying this TCR beta chain. This sample is part of a study of immune characterization of retroperitoneal liposarcoma. V lost 11 bases, J lost 3 bases, and 16 bases lay in between. Germline CDR1 reads MNHNS; CDR2 reads SASEGT. This CDR3 comprises 13 residues. In TCRdb, the PCR reads were re-called with MiXCR into one record per CDR3 protein. The sample lists under 15,000 distinct CDR3 sequences, 47% occurring once. This chain uses TRBV6-1 with TRBJ1-1, with a tentative D call TRBD1 (5 bases). Sequencing input: tumor tissue. This sequence was found in a female donor with retroperitoneal liposarcoma. For the CDR3, the DNA is TGTGCCGCCAACAGGCTATTGGACACTGAAGCTTTCTTT. Protein product: CAANRLLDTEAFF.